A single sample is the source of the 32 T cell receptor beta chains below, sequenced in a study of blood T cell repertoires in COVID-19. TCRdb's table, derived via immunoSEQ multiplex PCR, lists solely in-frame clones and lacks some. The profile shows about 180,000 clones, 75% to 80% of them singletons. The specimen sequenced was peripheral blood. The receptors were gathered from an older woman with acute or convalescent COVID-19.

This CDR3 is CASSLEPSTSYEQYF. CDR3 DNA sequence: TGCGCCAGCAGCTTGGAGCCCTCCACTTCCTACGAGCAGTACTTC. The chain carries TRBV5-1 and TRBJ2-7; no definite D call. CDR1 and CDR2 from the germline V gene are SGHRS and YFSETQ. Trimming left V 0 bases short and J 1 base short, with 11 bases between. This CDR3 is 15 amino acids long.

The genes are TRBV2 and TRBJ1-5; 9 bases are shared with TRBD1. The CDR3 has 13 residues. Germline CDR1 reads SNHLY; CDR2 reads FYNNEI. Trimming at V came to 6 bases and at J to 5 bases, leaving 2 bases not matched to a gene. The CDR3 loop is CASRGQGYQPQHF. The DNA of the CDR3 is TGTGCCAGCAGGGGACAGGGTTATCAGCCCCAGCATTTT.

This clone was seen a single time. The chain carries TRBV6-5 and TRBJ2-1; 10 nucleotides align to TRBD1. This CDR3 has 15 amino acids. The germline V gene has CDR1 MNHEY and CDR2 SVGAGI. Trimming cost V 6 bases and J 3 bases; bases outside gene matches: 5. CDR3 DNA: TGTGCCAGCAGCCCGCGGACAGGGGGCTACAATGAGCAGTTCTTC. The encoded protein is CASSPRTGGYNEQFF.

This clone was counted a single time. V is TRBV7-2 and J is TRBJ2-7; D unresolved. The CDR3 spans 15 residues. V was pared by 1 base and J by 5 bases, with 15 bases between. Germline assignment: CDR1 SGHTA and CDR2 FQGNSA. CDR3 amino acids: CASSLDSPYIHEQYF. The DNA of the CDR3 is TGTGCCAGCAGCTTAGACAGTCCCTATATCCACGAGCAGTACTTC. The variable domain in full, completed from reference TRBV7-2 and TRBJ2-7, reads GAGVSQSPSNKVTEKGKDVELRCDPISGHTALYWYRQSLGQGLEFLIYFQGNSAPDKSGLPSDRFSAERTGGSVSTLTIQRTQQEDSAVYLCASSLDSPYIHEQYFGPGTRLTVT.

This chain connects TRBV7-2 to TRBJ2-5; 7 bases fit TRBD2. Trimming took 1 base from V and 4 from J; bases not matched to a gene: 12. Per the germline V gene, CDR1 is SGHTA and CDR2 is FQGNSA. This CDR3 is built from 17 residues. As DNA, the CDR3 is TGTGCCAGCAGCTTAGGCCCGACTAGCCCTGAGGGAGAGACCCAGTACTTC. Amino acids: CASSLGPTSPEGETQYF.

The rearrangement links TRBV29-1 to TRBJ2-5, with 7 bases aligning to TRBD1. CDR1 is SQVTM, CDR2 ANQGSEA, per germline. The CDR3 spans 13 residues. After removal of 7 bases from V and 0 bases from J, the junction contained 5 bases not matched to a gene. The chain's CDR3 is CSAPTGNQETQYF. The CDR3 bases are TGCAGCGCTCCGACAGGGAACCAAGAGACCCAGTACTTC.

The chain has TRBV3-1 (or the pseudogene TRBV3-2) and TRBJ2-7; 9 bases map to TRBD1. In germline, CDR1 is LGHDT, CDR2 YNNKEL (reference sequence). The CDR3 extends over 14 amino acids. J was trimmed by 5 bases and V by 3 bases; bases with no gene match: 5. The CDR3 DNA sequence: TGTGCCAGCAGCCAGGGGACAGGGTATGACGAGCAGTACTTC. This gives the protein CASSQGTGYDEQYF.

The chain combines TRBV4-1 with TRBJ2-3; 7 bases map to TRBD2. The CDR3 is 15 residues long. Germline-derived CDR1 and CDR2 are MGHRA and YSYEKL. V lost 1 base and J lost 4; bases outside the gene matches: 5. CDR3 in DNA: TGCGCCAGCAGCCAAGGGGGGGGAGTCGCAGATACGCAGTATTTT. Encoded protein: CASSQGGGVADTQYF.

The gene calls are TRBV2 and TRBJ1-5; 7 positions match TRBD1. The trim removed 6 bases at V and 7 bases at J, leaving 12 bases unmatched. Per the germline V gene, CDR1 is SNHLY and CDR2 is FYNNEI. There are 15 residues in the CDR3. The CDR3 is CASRALGQVIQPQHF. In DNA, the CDR3 is TGTGCCAGCAGGGCCCTAGGACAGGTTATCCAGCCCCAGCATTTT. The entire variable domain, with the rest obtained from reference TRBV2 and TRBJ1-5, is as follows: EPEVTQTPSHQVTQMGQEVILRCVPISNHLYFYWYRQILGQKVEFLVSFYNNEISEKSEIFDDQFSVERPDGSNFTLKIRSTKLEDSAMYFCASRALGQVIQPQHFGDGTRLSIL.

The chain is built from TRBV7-8 and TRBJ2-1; 7 nucleotides agree with TRBD1. The CDR3 totals 15 residues. The germline V gene encodes CDR1 SGHVS and CDR2 FQNEAQ. V gave up 5 bases and J gave up 6 bases; unmatched junction bases: 10. CDR3 DNA: TGTGCCAGCAGCCTTTTGGGGACAGTAACCAATGAGCAGTTCTTC. Its protein is CASSLLGTVTNEQFF.

The rearrangement links TRBV19 to TRBJ2-1; D may be TRBD2 (6 bases). Germline lookup yields CDR1 LNHDA and CDR2 SQIVND (reference sequence). Trimming took 1 base from V and 13 from J, leaving 14 bases between them. This CDR3 contains 13 residues. CDR3 DNA sequence: TGTGCCAGTAGTATAGTATACCGGGACTCTCAGTTCTTC. It codes for CASSIVYRDSQFF.

The table lists this clone with a few counts. The chain recombines TRBV24-1 with TRBJ2-3, with TRBD1 identical over 7 bases. In germline, CDR1 is KGHDR, CDR2 SFDVKD. Trimming removed 1 base from V and 1 base from J; junction bases left unmatched: 1. This CDR3 is 15 amino acids long. CDR3 in amino acids: CATSDFGQGTDTQYF. The CDR3 DNA is TGTGCCACCAGTGATTTTGGACAGGGCACAGATACGCAGTATTTT.

The chain carries TRBV18 and TRBJ2-1; D unresolved. Germline lookup yields CDR1 KGHSH and CDR2 LQKENI. This CDR3 contains 15 residues. Trimming pared 2 bases from V and 9 bases from J, leaving 17 bases between. CDR3 sequence: CASSPNWSAEGEQFF. In nucleotides, the CDR3 is TGTGCCAGCTCACCAAACTGGAGCGCCGAAGGTGAGCAGTTCTTC.

In its sample, this clone was seen once. This sequence joins TRBV3-1 (or the pseudogene TRBV3-2) and TRBJ2-6, with TRBD1 matching over 9 bases. V trimming: 1 base; J trimming: 2 bases; junction bases outside the gene matches: 9. In germline, CDR1 is LGHDT, CDR2 YNNKEL (reference sequence). The CDR3 has 19 amino acids. CDR3 protein: CASSQARDRVYAGANVLTF. The CDR3 DNA is TGTGCCAGCAGCCAAGCTAGGGACAGGGTGTATGCTGGGGCCAACGTCCTGACTTTC.

The genes are TRBV5-6 and TRBJ1-2, with a tentative D call TRBD1 (5 bases). The CDR3 has 14 amino acids. Germline-derived CDR1 and CDR2 are SGHDT and YYEEEE. Between the trimmed V and J ends, which lost 0 bases and 4 bases, there was a span of 10 bases. The CDR3 sequence: CASSLGQGSYGYTF. The CDR3 DNA reads TGTGCCAGCAGCTTGGGGCAGGGAAGCTATGGCTACACCTTC.

The chain is built from TRBV11-3 and TRBJ2-1, with TRBD2 identical over 7 bases. The ends lost 3 bases at V and 9 bases at J; junction bases unmatched: 8. From germline, CDR1 is SGHNT and CDR2 YENEEA. This CDR3 comprises 14 residues. The CDR3, as DNA: TGTGCCAGCAGCTTTCGCGGGAGTTCAGGTGAGCAGTTCTTC. Protein sequence: CASSFRGSSGEQFF. The whole variable domain, filled in from reference TRBV11-3 and TRBJ2-1, reads EAGVVQSPRYKIIEKKQPVAFWCNPISGHNTLYWYLQNLGQGPELLIRYENEEAVDDSQLPKDRFSAERLKGVDSTLKIQPAELGDSAVYLCASSFRGSSGEQFFGPGTRLTVL.

V usage is TRBV12-3 or TRBV12-4 and J usage is TRBJ2-7; D uncertain. The CDR3 spans 12 residues. The ends were cut back, 3 bases at V and 6 bases at J, with 9 bases in the middle. The CDR3 loop reads CASSFSTLEQYF. In nucleotides, the CDR3 is TGTGCCAGCAGTTTTAGTACCCTCGAGCAGTACTTC.

The rearrangement joins TRBV28 to TRBJ1-5; tentative D call: TRBD1 (5 bases). The CDR3 extends over 14 amino acids. The germline CDR1 and CDR2 sequences are MDHEN and SYDVKM. The V gene lost 3 bases and the J gene lost 5 bases, with 11 bases spanning the gap. CDR3 nucleotide sequence: TGTGCCAGCAGTTTCGGGGGGGGAGATCAGCCCCAGCATTTT. Translated: CASSFGGGDQPQHF.

The genes are TRBV3-1 (or the pseudogene TRBV3-2) and TRBJ1-2, with 8 bases that match TRBD1. Germline V lookup: CDR1 LGHDT, CDR2 YNNKEL (reference sequence). The junction had 13 bases not matched to a gene; V was cut back by 1 base and J by 6 bases. The CDR3 loop spans 17 amino acids. CDR3 residues: CASSQGQISQGANGYTF. The CDR3, as DNA: TGTGCCAGCAGCCAAGGTCAGATCTCGCAGGGGGCTAATGGCTACACCTTC.

V is TRBV24-1 and J is TRBJ1-2; 10 nucleotides line up with TRBD1. Looked up from germline, CDR1 is KGHDR and CDR2 is SFDVKD. Trimming removed 7 bases from V and 3 bases from J; junction bases left unmatched: 4. The CDR3 spans 14 residues. The CDR3 sequence: CATRGTGDDYGYTF. The CDR3 DNA reads TGTGCCACCAGGGGGACAGGGGATGACTATGGCTACACCTTC.

V is TRBV5-8 and J is TRBJ2-7; D possibly corresponds to TRBD1 (7 bases). Germline values: CDR1 SGHTS, CDR2 YDEGEE. V was cut by 9 bases and J by 4 bases, with 17 bases left in between. The CDR3 is made up of 13 amino acids. CDR3 region: CATRGRGVYEQYF. For the CDR3, the DNA is TGTGCCACCCGGGGCAGGGGGGTTTACGAGCAGTACTTC.

V usage is TRBV3-1 (or the pseudogene TRBV3-2) and J usage is TRBJ2-1; TRBD1 matches at 12 bases. J was trimmed by 9 bases and V by 4 bases; bases with no gene match: 13. CDR3 length: 17 residues. Per the germline V gene, CDR1 is LGHDT and CDR2 is YNNKEL (reference sequence). CDR3 amino acids: CASSPHPGQGALSEQFF. For the CDR3, the DNA is TGTGCCAGCAGCCCCCACCCGGGACAGGGGGCGCTTAGTGAGCAGTTCTTC.

CDR3 protein: CASSVESTSGLENEQFF. The CDR3 nucleotides are TGTGCCAGCAGCGTAGAATCGACTAGCGGCCTAGAGAATGAGCAGTTCTTC. V usage is TRBV9 and J usage is TRBJ2-1; 9 bases map to TRBD2. V shed 0 bases, J shed 7 bases, and the junction held 11 bases outside the gene matches. Looked up from germline, CDR1 is SGDLS and CDR2 is YYNGEE. The CDR3 extends over 17 amino acids.

V and J are TRBV5-1 and TRBJ2-7; D perhaps matches TRBD1 (6 bases). Germline CDR1 and CDR2: SGHRS and YFSETQ. V lost 5 bases and J lost 0, with 12 bases in between. The CDR3 totals 14 residues. CDR3 region: CASSPGTNSYEQYF. CDR3 DNA sequence: TGCGCCAGCAGTCCCGGGACAAACTCCTACGAGCAGTACTTC.

The chain carries TRBV7-4 and TRBJ2-7; TRBD2 is a possible D gene (5 bases). Trimming cost V 1 base and J 2 bases, with 12 bases left between them. Germline CDR1 SGHVT, CDR2 SQSDAQ. The CDR3 length is 15 residues. The CDR3 coding sequence is TGTGCCAGCAGCTTAGAGTCTAGCCTCCCCTACGAGCAGTACTTC. Translated, it gives CASSLESSLPYEQYF.

This clone has more than one count but fewer than ten. The V gene is TRBV11-2, the J gene TRBJ1-3, with 7 bases lining up with TRBD1. The trim removed 5 bases at V and 0 bases at J, leaving 1 base unmatched. CDR3 length equals 14 residues. CDR1 and CDR2 (germline): SGHAT, FQNNGV. The CDR3 loop is CASSQGVSGNTIYF. DNA for the CDR3: TGTGCCAGCAGCCAGGGGGTCTCTGGAAACACCATATATTTT.

The chain combines TRBV6-1 with TRBJ1-6; no reliable D call. There are 15 residues in the CDR3. Trimming removed 1 base from V and 3 bases from J, with 7 bases in between. Germline CDR1 is MNHNS and CDR2 is SASEGT. CDR3 sequence (DNA): TGTGCCAGCAGTGAAGACAGCAACTATAATTCACCCCTCCACTTT. Protein product: CASSEDSNYNSPLHF.

This clone was found once. This chain connects TRBV7-3 to TRBJ2-7; 8 nucleotides align to TRBD1. Looked up from germline, CDR1 is SGHTA and CDR2 is FQGTGA. This CDR3 is built from 15 residues. After removal of 5 bases from V and 2 bases from J, the junction contained 8 bases not matched to a gene. The CDR3 sequence: CASSPTGQGAYEQYF. The CDR3 coding sequence is TGTGCCAGCAGCCCCACCGGACAGGGCGCCTACGAGCAGTACTTC.

The V and J genes are TRBV10-2 and TRBJ1-5, with D possibly being TRBD1 (6 bases). Trimming left V 6 bases short and J 5 bases short, with 17 bases between. Germline assignment: CDR1 WSHSY and CDR2 SAAADI. The CDR3 is made up of 15 amino acids. The CDR3 loop is CASRPTGTMDQPQHF. CDR3 coding DNA: TGCGCCAGCAGACCAACCGGGACAATGGATCAGCCCCAGCATTTT.

This chain uses TRBV3-1 (or the pseudogene TRBV3-2) with TRBJ1-1, with D unresolved. Germline V gene sequence: CDR1 LGHDT, CDR2 YNNKEL (reference sequence). The ends were cut back, 1 base at V and 10 bases at J, with 16 bases in the middle. The CDR3 extends over 14 amino acids. Here the CDR3 reads CASSQGLDGVRAFF. Here the CDR3 DNA reads TGTGCCAGCAGCCAAGGGCTAGACGGAGTTCGAGCTTTCTTT.

The gene calls are TRBV6-5 and TRBJ2-1; 7 bases line up with TRBD2. The trim removed 4 bases at V and 3 bases at J, leaving 6 bases unmatched. The CDR3 sequence is 15 residues long. Germline V CDR1 and CDR2: MNHEY, SVGAGI. CDR3 loop: CASSSRRERYNEQFF. DNA for the CDR3: TGTGCCAGCAGTTCTCGGCGGGAGCGCTACAATGAGCAGTTCTTC.

A word on this clone: One junction end does not reproduce the germline sequence, and a read error may be involved. The chain joins TRBV10-3 to TRBJ1-2, with D possibly TRBD1 on 5 matching bases. Per germline, CDR1 ENHRY and CDR2 SYGVKD. The CDR3 has 12 residues. The DNA of the CDR3 is TGTGCCATCAGTGGCGGGGACTACGGCTACACCTTC. Protein product: CAISGGDYGYTF.